This entry features one T cell receptor (beta chain) sequence. This sample stems from a study of blood T cell repertoires in COVID-19. The wider study: Specimens from acute and convalescent COVID-19 originated in the United States, Italy and Spain.

The protocol was immunoSEQ multiplex PCR, while the TCRdb copy is restricted to in-frame clones and leaves out a portion. Among around 400,000 clones listed, around nine tenths were seen once. Clinical histories supplied by participants themselves formed the basis of cohort assignment. Each exposed participant met a COVID-19 case in the 2 weeks preceding study entry. The sequenced sample consisted of PBMCs or T cells enriched from blood (not recorded which). This TCR was recovered from a woman aged 18-29 years who had been exposed to COVID-19.

This chain's CDR3 is CASSLDGQGAPLREQFF. The CDR3 DNA follows: TGTGCCAGCAGCTTAGATGGGCAGGGGGCCCCATTGCGTGAGCAGTTCTTC. J is TRBJ2-1 and V is TRBV11-2, with TRBD1 matching over 8 bases. J gave up 9 bases and V 0 bases, and 13 bases lay outside the gene matches. From germline, CDR1 is SGHAT and CDR2 FQNNGV. The CDR3 contains 17 residues.